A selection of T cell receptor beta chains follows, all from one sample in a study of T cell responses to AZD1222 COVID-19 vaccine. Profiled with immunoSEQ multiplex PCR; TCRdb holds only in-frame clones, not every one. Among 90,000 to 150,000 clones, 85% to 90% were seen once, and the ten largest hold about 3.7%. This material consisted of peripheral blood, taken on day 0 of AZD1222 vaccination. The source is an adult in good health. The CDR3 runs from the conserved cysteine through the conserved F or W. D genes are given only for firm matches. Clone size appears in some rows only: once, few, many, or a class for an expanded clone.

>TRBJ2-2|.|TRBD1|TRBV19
CASNSRDRGYTGELFF
TGTGCCAGTAATTCCCGGGACAGGGGATACACCGGGGAGCTGTTTTTT
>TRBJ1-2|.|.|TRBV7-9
CASSPRGGFYGYTF
TGTGCCAGCAGCCCCCGGGGCGGATTCTATGGCTACACCTTC
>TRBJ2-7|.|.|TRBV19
CASSIAAGGFYEQYF
TGTGCCAGTAGTATAGCGGCAGGGGGGTTCTACGAGCAGTACTTC
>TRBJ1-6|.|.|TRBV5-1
CASSLGTAKGNSPLHF
TGCGCCAGCAGCTTAGGGACGGCAAAGGGGAATTCACCCCTCCACTTT
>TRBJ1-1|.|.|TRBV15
CAPYYSRNTEAFF
TGTGCCCCCTACTATTCGCGGAACACTGAAGCTTTCTTT
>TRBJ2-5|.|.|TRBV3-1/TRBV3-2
CASSQGIGETQYF
TGTGCCAGCAGCCAAGGAATCGGAGAGACCCAGTACTTC
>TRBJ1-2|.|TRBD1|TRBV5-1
CASRPGTGVDNYGYTF
TGCGCCAGCAGACCCGGGACAGGGGTTGATAACTATGGCTACACCTTC
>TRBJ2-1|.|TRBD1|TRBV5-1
CASSLTLDRGNEQFF
TGCGCCAGCAGCTTGACCCTCGACAGGGGCAATGAGCAGTTCTTC
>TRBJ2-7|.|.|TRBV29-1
CSVAGASYEQYF
TGCAGCGTAGCCGGGGCCAGCTACGAGCAGTACTTC
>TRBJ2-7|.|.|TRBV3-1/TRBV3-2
CASSLRTSVEQYF
TGTGCCAGCAGCCTCCGGACTTCCGTCGAGCAGTACTTC
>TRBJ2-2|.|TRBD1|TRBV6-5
CASSYSRGRTGELFF
TGTGCCAGCAGTTACTCGAGGGGGCGAACCGGGGAGCTGTTTTTT
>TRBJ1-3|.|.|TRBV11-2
CASSLTSGAVSGNTIYF
TGTGCCAGCAGCTTGACATCGGGGGCTGTGAGTGGAAACACCATATATTTT
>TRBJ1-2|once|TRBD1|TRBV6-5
CAVRSHGQGAQGYTF
TGTGCCGTACGAAGCCACGGACAGGGGGCGCAGGGCTACACCTTC
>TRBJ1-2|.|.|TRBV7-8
CASSLGSSLRANYGYTF
TGTGCCAGCAGCTTAGGATCCAGCCTCCGGGCTAACTATGGCTACACCTTC
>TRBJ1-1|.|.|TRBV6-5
CASSYSPLWDTEAFF
TGTGCCAGCAGTTACTCGCCATTATGGGACACTGAAGCTTTCTTT
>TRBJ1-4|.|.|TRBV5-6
CASSLVGEDEKLFF
TGTGCCAGCAGCTTAGTAGGGGAGGACGAAAAACTGTTTTTT
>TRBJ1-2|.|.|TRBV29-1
CSVQFTRPGGYTF
TGCAGCGTTCAATTCACAAGGCCGGGCGGCTACACCTTC
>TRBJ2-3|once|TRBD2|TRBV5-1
CASSLVLAGGRPFF
TGCGCCAGCAGCTTGGTACTAGCGGGGGGCCGGCCATTTTTT
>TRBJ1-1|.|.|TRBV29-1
CSVSDGAFF
TGCAGCGTGTCTGACGGAGCTTTCTTT
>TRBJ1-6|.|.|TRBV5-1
CASSLGGSPLHF
TGCGCCAGCAGCTTGGGCGGTTCACCCCTCCACTTT
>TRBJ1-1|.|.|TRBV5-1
CASSWAWSVCGTEAFF
TGCGCCAGCAGCTGGGCCTGGTCAGTCTGCGGCACTGAAGCTTTCTTT
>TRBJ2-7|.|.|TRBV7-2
CASSSTGTSYEQYF
TGTGCCAGCAGCTCTACTGGGACCTCCTACGAGCAGTACTTC
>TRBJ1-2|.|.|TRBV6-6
CASSPVGGGYTF
TGTGCCAGCAGTCCTGTCGGAGGTGGCTACACCTTC
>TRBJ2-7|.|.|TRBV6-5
CASSYIYEQYF
TGTGCCAGCAGTTATATTTACGAGCAGTACTTC
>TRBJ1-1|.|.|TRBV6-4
CASSDRGGGTEAFF
TGTGCCAGCAGTGACAGGGGGGGAGGCACTGAAGCTTTCTTT
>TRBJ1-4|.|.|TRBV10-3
CAISDGQLTNEKLFF
TGTGCCATCAGTGACGGACAGCTAACTAATGAAAAACTGTTTTTT
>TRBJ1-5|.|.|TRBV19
CASSRSIGRGDQPQHF
TGTGCCAGTAGTAGGTCCATTGGAAGGGGAGATCAGCCCCAGCATTTT
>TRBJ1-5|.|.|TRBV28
CASSLSSDQPQHF
TGTGCCAGCAGTTTATCCTCCGATCAGCCCCAGCATTTT
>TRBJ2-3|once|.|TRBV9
CASSAMTGDTQYF
TGTGCCAGCAGCGCTATGACGGGAGATACGCAGTATTTT
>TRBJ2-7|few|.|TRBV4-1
CASSQVTGTYEQYF
TGCGCCAGCAGCCAAGTTACAGGGACCTACGAGCAGTACTTC
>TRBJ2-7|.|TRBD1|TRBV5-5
CASSSLQGAGEQYF
TGTGCCAGCAGCTCCTTACAGGGGGCTGGCGAGCAGTACTTC
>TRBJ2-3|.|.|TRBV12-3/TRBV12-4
CASRKTSTDTQYF
TGTGCCAGCAGAAAGACTAGCACAGATACGCAGTATTTT
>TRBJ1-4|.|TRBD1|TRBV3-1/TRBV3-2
CASSPTGENEKLFF
TGTGCCAGCAGCCCGACAGGGGAGAATGAAAAACTGTTTTTT
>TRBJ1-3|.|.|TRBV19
CASSGSRTVGNTIYF
TGTGCCAGTAGTGGTTCGAGGACAGTGGGAAACACCATATATTTT
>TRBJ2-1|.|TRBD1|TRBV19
CASSEGAASSYNEQFF
TGTGCCAGTAGTGAGGGGGCGGCAAGCTCCTACAATGAGCAGTTCTTC
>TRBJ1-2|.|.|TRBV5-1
CASSVALPSATTNYGYTF
TGCGCCAGCAGCGTCGCCCTCCCATCCGCAACCACCAACTATGGCTACACCTTC
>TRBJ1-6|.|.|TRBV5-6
CASSLDPSYNSPLHF
TGTGCCAGCAGCTTGGACCCCAGTTATAATTCACCCCTCCACTTT
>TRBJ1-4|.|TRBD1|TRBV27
CASSLYRGGGEKLFF
TGTGCCAGCAGTCTCTACAGGGGAGGAGGTGAAAAACTGTTTTTT
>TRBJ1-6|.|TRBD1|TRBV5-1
CASSPGQVVSYNSPLHF
TGCGCCAGCAGCCCGGGACAGGTAGTCTCCTATAATTCACCCCTCCACTTT
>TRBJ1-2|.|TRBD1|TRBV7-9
CASSFGQGADGYTF
TGTGCCAGCAGCTTTGGACAGGGGGCTGATGGCTACACCTTC
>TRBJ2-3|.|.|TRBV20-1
CSAQITDTQYF
TGCAGTGCCCAGATAACAGATACGCAGTATTTT
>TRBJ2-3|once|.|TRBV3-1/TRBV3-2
CASSQVALATDTQYF
TGTGCCAGCAGCCAAGTTGCCCTAGCTACAGATACGCAGTATTTT
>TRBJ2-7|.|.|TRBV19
CASSMGRREQYF
TGTGCCAGTAGTATGGGGAGGAGGGAGCAGTACTTC
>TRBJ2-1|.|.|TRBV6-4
CASSEMTTTKQFF
TGTGCCAGCAGTGAAATGACTACCACGAAGCAGTTCTTC
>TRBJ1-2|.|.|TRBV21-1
CASSKMAGRGGYTF
TGTGCCAGCAGCAAAATGGCAGGGAGAGGTGGCTACACCTTC
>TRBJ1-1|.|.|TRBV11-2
CASSSLSRHLTNTEAFF
TGTGCCAGCAGCTCCTTGTCTCGACACCTCACGAACACTGAAGCTTTCTTT
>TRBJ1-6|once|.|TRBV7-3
CASSRGTYNSPLHF
TGTGCCAGCAGCCGGGGTACCTATAATTCACCCCTCCACTTT
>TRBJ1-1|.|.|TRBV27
CASSLLGATEAFF
TGTGCCAGCAGTTTACTGGGGGCAACTGAAGCTTTCTTT
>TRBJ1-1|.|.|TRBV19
CASGSLKAFF
TGTGCCAGTGGATCCTTGAAAGCTTTCTTT
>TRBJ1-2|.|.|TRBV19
CASSIEAVYGYTF
TGTGCCAGTAGTATAGAGGCAGTCTATGGCTACACCTTC
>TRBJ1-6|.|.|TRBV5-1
CASSLEGSSYNSPLHF
TGCGCCAGCAGCTTGGAAGGGAGCTCCTATAATTCACCCCTCCACTTT
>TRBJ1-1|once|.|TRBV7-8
CASSLAPGGRNTEAFF
TGTGCCAGCAGCTTAGCTCCGGGAGGAAGGAACACTGAAGCTTTCTTT